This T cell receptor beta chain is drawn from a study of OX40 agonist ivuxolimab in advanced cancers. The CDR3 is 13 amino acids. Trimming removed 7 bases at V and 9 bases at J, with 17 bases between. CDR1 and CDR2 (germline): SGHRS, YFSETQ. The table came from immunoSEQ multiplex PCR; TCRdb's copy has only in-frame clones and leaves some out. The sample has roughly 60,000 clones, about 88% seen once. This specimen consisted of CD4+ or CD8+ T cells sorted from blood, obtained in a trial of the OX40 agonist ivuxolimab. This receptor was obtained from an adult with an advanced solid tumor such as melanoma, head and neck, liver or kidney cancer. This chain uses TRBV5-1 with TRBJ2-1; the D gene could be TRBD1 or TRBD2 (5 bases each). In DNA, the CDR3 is TGCGCCAGCGGGACCCGCGGGTTCAGTGAGCAGTTCTTC. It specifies CASGTRGFSEQFF.